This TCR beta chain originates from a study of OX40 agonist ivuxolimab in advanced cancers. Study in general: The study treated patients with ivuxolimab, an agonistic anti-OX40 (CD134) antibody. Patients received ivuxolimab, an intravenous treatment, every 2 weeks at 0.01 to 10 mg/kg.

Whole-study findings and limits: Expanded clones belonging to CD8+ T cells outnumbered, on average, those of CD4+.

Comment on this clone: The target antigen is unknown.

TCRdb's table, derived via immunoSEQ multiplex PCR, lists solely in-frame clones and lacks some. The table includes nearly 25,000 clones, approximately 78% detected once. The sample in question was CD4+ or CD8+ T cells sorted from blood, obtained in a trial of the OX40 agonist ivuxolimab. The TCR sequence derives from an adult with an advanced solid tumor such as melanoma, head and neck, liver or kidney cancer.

CDR3 sequence reads: CASSLFTGSASGNTIYF. CDR3 bases: TGTGCCAGCAGTTTATTCACCGGGTCAGCCTCTGGAAACACCATATATTTT. The V gene is TRBV28, the J gene TRBJ1-3; D ambiguous. The CDR3 contains 17 residues. Per germline, CDR1 MDHEN and CDR2 SYDVKM. The V end was cut by 1 base, the J end by 0 bases, with 13 bases between.